This T cell receptor (beta chain) was observed in a study of blood T cell repertoires in COVID-19. Generated by immunoSEQ multiplex PCR, the TCRdb table keeps only in-frame clones and is missing some. Here the sample spans around 140,000 clones, approximately 85% being singletons. The CDR3 is 14 residues long. V dropped 0 bases and J dropped 8 bases, with 12 bases sitting between them. In germline, CDR1 is SGHNT, CDR2 YYREEE (reference sequence). The chain has TRBV5-4 and TRBJ2-1; no reliable D call. The specimen sequenced was peripheral blood. This sequence originates from a man aged 70 or older with acute or convalescent COVID-19. CDR3 region: CASSLAASYDEQFF. CDR3 nucleotides: TGTGCCAGCAGCTTGGCCGCTAGTTACGATGAGCAGTTCTTC.